The rows below give T cell receptor beta chains drawn from one sample of a study of shared clonotypes between healthy human individuals. Libraries were prepared by immunoSEQ multiplex PCR; TCRdb keeps only in-frame clonotypes and omits some of them. The table has 1,400,000 or so clones, roughly 98.5% seen once. The sequenced material came from naive CD4+ T cells sorted from blood. The receptors were gathered from a man aged 25-40 years in good health. Each CDR3 is given with its conserved first and last residue. D genes are given only for firm matches. Size is omitted from some rows. Given values are once, few, many or a class for expanded clones.

d_gene: -
v_gene: TRBV15
abundance: -
j_gene: TRBJ2-7
CDR3aa: CATMDSYYEQYF
CDR3nt: TGTGCCACCATGGACAGTTACTACGAGCAGTACTTC

d_gene: TRBD2
v_gene: TRBV15
abundance: once
j_gene: TRBJ2-3
CDR3aa: CATSRGLGGADTQYF
CDR3nt: TGTGCCACCAGCAGGGGACTAGGAGGGGCGGATACGCAGTATTTT

d_gene: -
v_gene: TRBV14
abundance: once
j_gene: TRBJ2-1
CDR3aa: CASSPLDWGSYNEQFF
CDR3nt: TGTGCCAGCAGCCCCTTGGATTGGGGCTCCTACAATGAGCAGTTCTTC

d_gene: -
v_gene: TRBV7-8
abundance: -
j_gene: TRBJ2-3
CDR3aa: CASSLIDTQYF
CDR3nt: TGTGCCAGCAGCTTAATAGATACGCAGTATTTT

d_gene: -
v_gene: TRBV7-2
abundance: -
j_gene: TRBJ1-3
CDR3aa: CASSLNRDGGNTIYF
CDR3nt: TGTGCCAGCAGCTTGAATAGGGACGGTGGAAACACCATATATTTT

d_gene: -
v_gene: TRBV29-1
abundance: -
j_gene: TRBJ2-3
CDR3aa: CSVDPTDTQYF
CDR3nt: TGCAGCGTTGATCCCACAGATACGCAGTATTTT

d_gene: -
v_gene: TRBV5-5
abundance: once
j_gene: TRBJ2-7
CDR3aa: CASSSYSYEQYF
CDR3nt: TGTGCCAGCAGCTCATACTCCTACGAGCAGTACTTC

d_gene: -
v_gene: TRBV4-1
abundance: -
j_gene: TRBJ2-7
CDR3aa: CASTTKLRRSSYEQYF
CDR3nt: TGCGCCAGCACCACCAAACTTAGGCGGAGCTCCTACGAGCAGTACTTC

d_gene: -
v_gene: TRBV10-3
abundance: -
j_gene: TRBJ2-3
CDR3aa: CAISGQQVTDTQYF
CDR3nt: TGTGCCATCAGTGGGCAACAGGTTACAGATACGCAGTATTTT

d_gene: -
v_gene: TRBV15
abundance: -
j_gene: TRBJ1-5
CDR3aa: CATSREVLAGVNQPQHF
CDR3nt: TGTGCCACCAGCAGAGAAGTGTTGGCAGGGGTCAATCAGCCCCAGCATTTT

d_gene: -
v_gene: TRBV2
abundance: -
j_gene: TRBJ2-5
CDR3aa: CASSERRAQYF
CDR3nt: TGTGCCAGCAGTGAACGGAGGGCCCAGTACTTC

d_gene: -
v_gene: TRBV10-3
abundance: -
j_gene: TRBJ2-3
CDR3aa: CAISEPEQGWYTDTQYF
CDR3nt: TGTGCCATCAGTGAGCCTGAACAGGGCTGGTATACAGATACGCAGTATTTT

d_gene: TRBD2
v_gene: TRBV5-4
abundance: -
j_gene: TRBJ2-1
CDR3aa: CANSDSGRNDEQFF
CDR3nt: TGTGCCAACTCAGATAGCGGGAGGAATGATGAGCAGTTCTTC

d_gene: TRBD2
v_gene: TRBV7-3
abundance: -
j_gene: TRBJ2-1
CDR3aa: CASSFGTSADNEQFF
CDR3nt: TGTGCCAGCAGCTTTGGGACTAGCGCCGACAATGAGCAGTTCTTC

d_gene: -
v_gene: TRBV7-7
abundance: -
j_gene: TRBJ2-3
CDR3aa: CASSSGPRRTDTQYF
CDR3nt: TGTGCTAGCAGCTCTGGACCGCGACGCACAGATACGCAGTATTTT

d_gene: TRBD2
v_gene: TRBV7-6
abundance: -
j_gene: TRBJ2-5
CDR3aa: CASRDAGTSGSETQYF
CDR3nt: TGTGCCAGCAGGGACGCCGGGACTAGCGGGAGTGAGACCCAGTACTTC

d_gene: -
v_gene: TRBV5-1
abundance: -
j_gene: TRBJ1-1
CDR3aa: CASSIQGNVDTEAFF
CDR3nt: TGCGCCAGCAGCATACAGGGTAATGTCGACACTGAAGCTTTCTTT

d_gene: -
v_gene: TRBV5-8
abundance: -
j_gene: TRBJ2-7
CDR3aa: CASSRRFVSYEQYF
CDR3nt: TGTGCCAGCAGCCGACGGTTCGTCTCCTACGAGCAGTACTTC

d_gene: TRBD2
v_gene: TRBV19
abundance: -
j_gene: TRBJ2-1
CDR3aa: CASSIAGGTYNEQFF
CDR3nt: TGTGCCAGTAGTATCGCGGGAGGGACCTACAATGAGCAGTTCTTC

d_gene: -
v_gene: TRBV9
abundance: -
j_gene: TRBJ1-5
CDR3aa: CASSVGDKAHSNQPQHF
CDR3nt: TGTGCCAGCAGCGTAGGGGACAAGGCCCATAGCAATCAGCCCCAGCATTTT

d_gene: TRBD1
v_gene: TRBV15
abundance: -
j_gene: TRBJ1-1
CDR3aa: CATSSGRGLIVNTEAFF
CDR3nt: TGTGCCACCAGCAGCGGCAGGGGGTTGATTGTGAACACTGAAGCTTTCTTT

d_gene: -
v_gene: TRBV5-4
abundance: once
j_gene: TRBJ2-2
CDR3aa: CASRNGLSTGELFF
CDR3nt: TGTGCCAGCAGAAATGGACTATCCACCGGGGAGCTGTTTTTT

d_gene: -
v_gene: TRBV29-1
abundance: -
j_gene: TRBJ2-1
CDR3aa: CSTDRDGQGEQFF
CDR3nt: TGCAGCACCGATAGGGACGGGCAGGGTGAGCAGTTCTTC

d_gene: -
v_gene: TRBV27
abundance: -
j_gene: TRBJ1-5
CDR3aa: CASSLRWQGSNQPQHF
CDR3nt: TGTGCCAGCAGTTTAAGGTGGCAAGGGAGCAATCAGCCCCAGCATTTT

d_gene: -
v_gene: TRBV5-1
abundance: -
j_gene: TRBJ2-3
CDR3aa: CASGGESDTQYF
CDR3nt: TGCGCCAGCGGGGGAGAATCAGATACGCAGTATTTT

d_gene: -
v_gene: TRBV29-1
abundance: -
j_gene: TRBJ1-1
CDR3aa: CSVSATGNTEAFF
CDR3nt: TGCAGCGTTTCGGCCACAGGGAACACTGAAGCTTTCTTT

d_gene: -
v_gene: TRBV28
abundance: -
j_gene: TRBJ2-1
CDR3aa: CASSWTGNEQFF
CDR3nt: TGTGCCAGCAGTTGGACGGGGAATGAGCAGTTCTTC

d_gene: -
v_gene: TRBV6-1
abundance: -
j_gene: TRBJ2-3
CDR3aa: CASSGGYTQYF
CDR3nt: TGTGCCAGCAGTGGCGGGTATACGCAGTATTTT

d_gene: -
v_gene: TRBV20-1
abundance: -
j_gene: TRBJ1-1
CDR3aa: CSASPNTEAFF
CDR3nt: TGCAGTGCTAGCCCGAACACTGAAGCTTTCTTT

d_gene: -
v_gene: TRBV4-3
abundance: -
j_gene: TRBJ2-5
CDR3aa: CASSQRGSETQYF
CDR3nt: TGCGCCAGCAGCCAAAGGGGTAGTGAGACCCAGTACTTC

d_gene: TRBD2
v_gene: TRBV7-2
abundance: -
j_gene: TRBJ2-7
CDR3aa: CASSPPIAGGEQYF
CDR3nt: TGTGCCAGCAGCCCCCCCATAGCGGGGGGGGAGCAGTACTTC

d_gene: -
v_gene: TRBV19
abundance: -
j_gene: TRBJ1-1
CDR3aa: CASRWLAGNTEAFF
CDR3nt: TGTGCCAGTAGATGGTTGGCGGGGAACACTGAAGCTTTCTTT

d_gene: -
v_gene: TRBV9
abundance: -
j_gene: TRBJ2-5
CDR3aa: CASSVEGADF
CDR3nt: TGTGCCAGCAGCGTAGAGGGTGCGGACTTC

d_gene: -
v_gene: TRBV28
abundance: -
j_gene: TRBJ2-5
CDR3aa: CASSFGAPPVETQYF
CDR3nt: TGTGCCAGCAGTTTTGGGGCTCCCCCGGTAGAGACCCAGTACTTC

d_gene: -
v_gene: TRBV25-1
abundance: -
j_gene: TRBJ2-4
CDR3aa: CASSGLGPKNIQYF
CDR3nt: TGTGCCAGCAGTGGTCTTGGACCCAAAAACATTCAGTACTTC

d_gene: -
v_gene: TRBV4-3
abundance: -
j_gene: TRBJ2-1
CDR3aa: CASSDPPTGRDNEQFF
CDR3nt: TGCGCCAGCAGCGACCCCCCGACGGGACGGGACAATGAGCAGTTCTTC

d_gene: TRBD2
v_gene: TRBV7-2
abundance: -
j_gene: TRBJ2-7
CDR3aa: CASSLGLAGGYEQYF
CDR3nt: TGTGCCAGCAGCTTAGGACTAGCGGGAGGCTACGAGCAGTACTTC

d_gene: -
v_gene: TRBV9
abundance: -
j_gene: TRBJ2-2
CDR3aa: CASSVVENTGELFF
CDR3nt: TGTGCCAGCAGCGTAGTAGAGAACACCGGGGAGCTGTTTTTT

d_gene: -
v_gene: TRBV13
abundance: -
j_gene: TRBJ1-3
CDR3aa: CASSRSRGSGNTIYF
CDR3nt: TGTGCCAGCAGCCGCTCCAGGGGCTCTGGAAACACCATATATTTT

d_gene: -
v_gene: TRBV4-3
abundance: -
j_gene: TRBJ1-2
CDR3aa: CASSQEIRPTYGYTF
CDR3nt: TGCGCCAGCAGCCAAGAGATTCGGCCGACCTATGGCTACACCTTC

d_gene: -
v_gene: TRBV5-5
abundance: -
j_gene: TRBJ2-1
CDR3aa: CATESQAGFFNEQFF
CDR3nt: TGTGCCACCGAATCTCAAGCGGGCTTCTTTAATGAGCAGTTCTTC

d_gene: -
v_gene: TRBV4-3
abundance: -
j_gene: TRBJ2-7
CDR3aa: CASSQGAGEAYEQYF
CDR3nt: TGCGCCAGCAGCCAAGGGGCAGGGGAAGCCTACGAGCAGTACTTC

d_gene: TRBD2
v_gene: TRBV5-1
abundance: -
j_gene: TRBJ2-7
CDR3aa: CASSGTSGRPPSYEQYF
CDR3nt: TGCGCCAGCAGCGGGACTAGCGGGAGGCCACCCTCCTACGAGCAGTACTTC

d_gene: -
v_gene: TRBV29-1
abundance: -
j_gene: TRBJ2-7
CDR3aa: CSVAPGRYEQYF
CDR3nt: TGCAGCGTTGCCCCAGGGCGATACGAGCAGTACTTC

d_gene: -
v_gene: TRBV11-2
abundance: -
j_gene: TRBJ2-1
CDR3aa: CASSSIQSSYNEQFF
CDR3nt: TGTGCCAGCAGCTCGATTCAATCCTCCTACAATGAGCAGTTCTTC